These T cell receptor beta chains were read from a single sample in a study of control samples from healthy donors and cancer patients. The method was immunoSEQ multiplex PCR; TCRdb's version includes in-frame clones alone and lacks a portion of them. There are roughly 100,000 clones in the sample; about 92% occur only once, and under 3% lies in the top ten. The sequencing input was blood. These receptors all stem from a woman aged 18-35 years in good health. Each CDR3 is given with its conserved first and last residue. D genes are given only for firm matches. Where a row states a size, it is once, few, many or the class of an expanded clone; other rows omit it.

TRBJ1-1,TRBV27,once,.,TGTGCCAGCAGAGATACGGGCCCCAAGGGTACTGAAGCTTTCTTT,CASRDTGPKGTEAFF
TRBJ1-2,TRBV28,.,.,TGTGCCAGCCGGGACACAAATTTCTATGGCTACACCTTC,CASRDTNFYGYTF
TRBJ1-2,TRBV19,.,.,TGTGCCAGTAGTATAGTTCGCTATGGCTACACCTTC,CASSIVRYGYTF
TRBJ1-3,TRBV30,once,.,TGTGCCTGGAGTCCATTGGGTTGGGACTCTGGAAACACCATATATTTT,CAWSPLGWDSGNTIYF
TRBJ2-1,TRBV7-6,.,.,TGTGCCAGCAGTCCAACCGGAGGGAGTACCTACAATGAGCAGTTCTTC,CASSPTGGSTYNEQFF
TRBJ2-2,TRBV7-9,.,.,TGTGCCAGCAGCTTCCCTCCCGGTAGGGGGGAGCTGTTTTTT,CASSFPPGRGELFF
TRBJ1-6,TRBV4-1,few,.,TGCGCCAGCAGCCCACAGGGCTATAATTCACCCCTCCACTTT,CASSPQGYNSPLHF
TRBJ1-5,TRBV27,.,.,TGTGCCAGCAGTTTAGGGAGGCTACAGCCCCAGCATTTT,CASSLGRLQPQHF
TRBJ1-5,TRBV18,.,.,TGTGCCAGCTCACGGTCAAGCCACCCCAATCAGCCCCAGCATTTT,CASSRSSHPNQPQHF
TRBJ1-2,TRBV7-9,.,TRBD1,TGTGCCAGCAGCTCGCTTGACAGGGGGCTCGGTGGCTATGGCTACACCTTC,CASSSLDRGLGGYGYTF
TRBJ1-2,TRBV18,once,.,TGTGCCAGCTCACCACCGGTGCCGACTAACTATGGCTACACCTTC,CASSPPVPTNYGYTF
TRBJ1-1,TRBV11-2,.,.,TGTGCCAGCAGCTCGGTGAGGGGTGGTGAAGCTTTCTTT,CASSSVRGGEAFF
TRBJ2-2,TRBV7-3,.,.,TGTGCCAGCAGCCCCGGGACTCCCACCGGGGAGCTGTTTTTT,CASSPGTPTGELFF
TRBJ2-7,TRBV6-5,.,.,TGTGCCAGCAGTTACCAACAGGGCGACCGGGAGCAGTACTTC,CASSYQQGDREQYF
TRBJ1-6,TRBV30,.,.,TGTGCCTGGAACGATGACAGAGCACCCCTCCACTTT,CAWNDDRAPLHF
TRBJ2-1,TRBV7-9,.,TRBD2,TGTGCCAGCAGCTACCTAGCGGGAGACTACAATGAGCAGTTCTTC,CASSYLAGDYNEQFF
TRBJ2-1,TRBV14,.,.,TGTGCCAGCAGCCAACCTCATGCACAGGTTAATGAGCAGTTCTTC,CASSQPHAQVNEQFF
TRBJ1-2,TRBV6-2/TRBV6-3,.,.,TGTGCCAGCAGTTACTCGTATTCGATGTCGGGCTACACCTTC,CASSYSYSMSGYTF
TRBJ2-3,TRBV7-6,.,TRBD2,TGTGCCAGCAGCTTATGGAGCGGGGGAGTTAAATTGAGCACAGATACGCAGTATTTT,CASSLWSGGVKLSTDTQYF
TRBJ2-3,TRBV29-1,.,.,TGCAGCGTTGTCCCGCCAGGGGCCACAGATACGCAGTATTTT,CSVVPPGATDTQYF
TRBJ2-3,TRBV20-1,.,TRBD2,TGCAGTGCTAATGAACTAGCGGGGCCCTCCACAGATACGCAGTATTTT,CSANELAGPSTDTQYF
TRBJ1-5,TRBV12-1,once,.,TGTGCCAGCAGCCCCGGGTCCTTCACTTCTAGCAATCAGCCCCAGCATTTT,CASSPGSFTSSNQPQHF
TRBJ1-5,TRBV6-6,.,.,TGTGCCAGCAGTTACTTTGGGGTAGGGAGCAATCAGCCCCAGCATTTT,CASSYFGVGSNQPQHF
TRBJ2-7,TRBV28,.,TRBD1,TGTGCCAGCGGGGGACAGGGAGCCTACGAGCAGTACTTC,CASGGQGAYEQYF
TRBJ2-1,TRBV5-4,.,.,TGTGCCAGCAGCCCCGGGACTCCCAATGAGCAGTTCTTC,CASSPGTPNEQFF
TRBJ1-1,TRBV6-5,.,.,TGTGCCAGCAGCGCTAATGGGAACACTGAAGCTTTCTTT,CASSANGNTEAFF
TRBJ2-7,TRBV28,.,.,TGTGCCAGCAGTCCCCGGGACGTCCTAACCCACGAGCAGTACTTC,CASSPRDVLTHEQYF
TRBJ1-3,TRBV10-3,.,.,TGTGCCATCAGTGAAGGTGACACCATATATTTT,CAISEGDTIYF
TRBJ1-2,TRBV6-5,.,.,TGTGCCAGCCGCCCAGCAGCCCCCGGAGGCTACACCTTC,CASRPAAPGGYTF
TRBJ2-7,TRBV10-3,.,.,TGTGCCATCAGGTTGGGGGACTACGAGCAGTACTTC,CAIRLGDYEQYF
TRBJ2-2,TRBV24-1,.,.,TGTGCCACCAGTGCCGCGGAGAACGGGGCCGGGGAGCTGTTTTTT,CATSAAENGAGELFF
TRBJ1-3,TRBV7-9,.,.,TGTGCCAGCAGCTTAGACAGGGCTGGAAACACCATATATTTT,CASSLDRAGNTIYF
TRBJ2-3,TRBV5-6,.,TRBD1,TGTGCCAGCAGCTTAACAGGGGAAGGTACGCAGTATTTT,CASSLTGEGTQYF
TRBJ1-4,TRBV9,.,TRBD1,TGTGCCAGCAGCGAACAGGGGCAACCCAATGAAAAACTGTTTTTT,CASSEQGQPNEKLFF
TRBJ1-4,TRBV29-1,.,.,TGCAGCGTTGTCAGGGTGGCTAATGAAAAACTGTTTTTT,CSVVRVANEKLFF
TRBJ2-7,TRBV28,.,.,TGTGCCAGCAGTCCAGGGCCTCCAAGGCAGTACTTC,CASSPGPPRQYF
TRBJ1-6,TRBV7-6,few,.,TGTGCCAGCACCCTAGCGGCAGGTTCACCCCTCCACTTT,CASTLAAGSPLHF
TRBJ1-1,TRBV6-5,.,.,TGTGCCAGCATCCAGCTTACAGGGTTGAGTGAAGCTTTCTTT,CASIQLTGLSEAFF
TRBJ2-1,TRBV28,.,.,TGTGCCTCCTCCGCGGGCGGATCTTTTTACAATGAGCAGTTCTTC,CASSAGGSFYNEQFF
TRBJ2-1,TRBV24-1,.,TRBD2,TGTGCCACCAGTGAACGGGGACTAGCGGGGCCCTACAATGAGCAGTTCTTC,CATSERGLAGPYNEQFF
TRBJ2-2,TRBV12-5,once,.,TGTGCTAGTGGTTTTTGGGCTGGGCCGAACACCGGGGAGCTGTTTTTT,CASGFWAGPNTGELFF
TRBJ2-7,TRBV6-2/TRBV6-3,.,.,TGTGCCAGCAGTCGGGTGGGCGAGCAGTACTTC,CASSRVGEQYF
TRBJ2-3,TRBV10-3,.,.,TGTGCCATCAGAAACACAGATACGCAGTATTTT,CAIRNTDTQYF
TRBJ2-7,TRBV6-6,.,.,TGTGCCAGCAGCTCTGGTCTTTACTACGAGCAGTACTTC,CASSSGLYYEQYF
TRBJ2-7,TRBV5-4,.,.,TGTGCCAGCAGCTTGGAACCCGGGAACGAGCAGTACTTC,CASSLEPGNEQYF
TRBJ2-2,TRBV5-5,.,.,TGTGCCAGCAGCTTGGATCCAGGGGAGTTCGGGGAGCTGTTTTTT,CASSLDPGEFGELFF
TRBJ1-2,TRBV6-5,.,.,TGTGCCAGCAGTTACGGGCAGGCCTATGGCTACACCTTC,CASSYGQAYGYTF